This T cell receptor beta chain was profiled in a study of blood T cells in healthy people across ages. Overall study findings and caveats: Those diversity estimates obtained from one million T cells were thought to be underestimates.

Every donor contributed roughly 10 milliliters of peripheral blood by blood draw. For the second PCR, which ran for about 7 to 11 cycles, a sample-barcoded 5' primer and a J-beta primer mix were used. One entry per CDR3 protein, called by TCRdb with MiXCR from the 5' RACE reads. The sample has fewer than 800,000 distinct CDR3 sequences, more than 20% seen once. V was clipped by 4 bases and J by 2 bases, with 15 bases between them. The CDR3 length is 15 residues. CDR1 SGHDT and CDR2 YYEEEE come from the germline V gene. In its sample, this clonotype was seen many times. The antigen remains unidentified.

The gene calls are TRBV5-6 and TRBJ2-5; TRBD2 might be the D (6 bases). The receptor's source is a man in his sixties or seventies in good health. Sequencing input: blood. The CDR3 DNA reads TGTGCCAGCAGCAGGTACGGGAGAACTCAAGAGACCCAGTACTTC. Protein sequence: CASSRYGRTQETQYF.